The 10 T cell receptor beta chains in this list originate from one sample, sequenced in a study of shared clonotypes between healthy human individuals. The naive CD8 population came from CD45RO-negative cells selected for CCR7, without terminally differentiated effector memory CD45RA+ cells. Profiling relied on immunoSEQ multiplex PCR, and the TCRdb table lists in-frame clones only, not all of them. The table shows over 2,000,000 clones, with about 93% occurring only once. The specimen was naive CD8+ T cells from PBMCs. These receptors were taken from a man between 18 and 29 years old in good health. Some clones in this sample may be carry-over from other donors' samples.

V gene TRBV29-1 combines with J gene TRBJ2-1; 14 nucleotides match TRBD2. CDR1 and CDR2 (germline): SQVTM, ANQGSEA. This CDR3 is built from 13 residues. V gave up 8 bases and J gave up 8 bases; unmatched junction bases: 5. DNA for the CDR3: TGCAGCACGGGACTAGCGGGAGTACATGAGCAGTTCTTC. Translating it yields CSTGLAGVHEQFF.

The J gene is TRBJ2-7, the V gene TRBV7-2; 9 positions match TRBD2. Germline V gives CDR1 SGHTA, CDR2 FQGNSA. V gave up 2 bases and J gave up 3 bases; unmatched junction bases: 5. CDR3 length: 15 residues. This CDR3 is CASSLTTSGGYEQYF. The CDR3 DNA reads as TGTGCCAGCAGCTTAACGACTAGCGGAGGCTACGAGCAGTACTTC.

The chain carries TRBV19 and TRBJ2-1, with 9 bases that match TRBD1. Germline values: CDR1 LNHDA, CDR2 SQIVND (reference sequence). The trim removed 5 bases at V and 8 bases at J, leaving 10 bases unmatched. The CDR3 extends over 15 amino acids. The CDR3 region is CASSGPGQGFDEQFF. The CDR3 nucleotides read TGTGCCAGTAGTGGCCCGGGACAGGGTTTCGATGAGCAGTTCTTC. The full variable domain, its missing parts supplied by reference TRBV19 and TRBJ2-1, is DGGITQSPKYLFRKEGQNVTLSCEQNLNHDAMYWYRQDPGQGLRLIYYSQIVNDFQKGDIAEGYSVSREKKESFPLTVTSAQKNPTAFYLCASSGPGQGFDEQFFGPGTRLTVL.

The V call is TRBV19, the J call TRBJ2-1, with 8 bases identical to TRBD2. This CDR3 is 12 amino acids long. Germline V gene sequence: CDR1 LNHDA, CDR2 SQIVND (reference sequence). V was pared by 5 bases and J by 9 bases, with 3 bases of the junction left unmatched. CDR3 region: CASSPAGAEQFF. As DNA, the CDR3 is TGTGCCAGTAGTCCAGCGGGAGCTGAGCAGTTCTTC.

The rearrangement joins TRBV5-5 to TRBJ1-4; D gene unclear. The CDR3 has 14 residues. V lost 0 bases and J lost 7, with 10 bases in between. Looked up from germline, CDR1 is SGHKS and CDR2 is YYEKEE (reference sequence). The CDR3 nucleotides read TGTGCCAGCAGCTTGGACCTCATGGGTGAAAAACTGTTTTTT. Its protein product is CASSLDLMGEKLFF.

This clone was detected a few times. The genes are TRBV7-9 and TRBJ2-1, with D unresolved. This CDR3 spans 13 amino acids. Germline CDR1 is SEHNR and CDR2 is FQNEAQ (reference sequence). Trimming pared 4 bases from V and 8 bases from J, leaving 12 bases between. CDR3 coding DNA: TGTGCCAGCAGCTCCATCCGGACGGATGAGCAGTTCTTC. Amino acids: CASSSIRTDEQFF.

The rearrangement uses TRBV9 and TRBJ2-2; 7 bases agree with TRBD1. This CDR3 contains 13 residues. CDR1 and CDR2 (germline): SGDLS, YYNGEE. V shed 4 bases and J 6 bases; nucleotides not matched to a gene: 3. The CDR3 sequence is CASSHTGAGELFF. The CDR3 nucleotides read TGTGCCAGCAGCCACACAGGGGCCGGGGAGCTGTTTTTT.

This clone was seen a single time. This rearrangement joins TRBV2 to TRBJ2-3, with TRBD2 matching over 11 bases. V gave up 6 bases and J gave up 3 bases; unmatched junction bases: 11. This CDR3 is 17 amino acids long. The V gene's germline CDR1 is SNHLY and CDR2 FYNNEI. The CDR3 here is CASSKATSGRVTDTQYF. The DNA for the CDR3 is TGTGCCAGCAGCAAAGCTACTAGCGGGAGAGTTACAGATACGCAGTATTTT.

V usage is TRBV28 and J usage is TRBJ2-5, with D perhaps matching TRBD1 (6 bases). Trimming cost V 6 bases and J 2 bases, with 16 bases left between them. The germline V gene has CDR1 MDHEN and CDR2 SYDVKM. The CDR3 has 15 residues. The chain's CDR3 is CASRRFRQGQETQYF. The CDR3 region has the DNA TGTGCCAGCAGAAGGTTTAGGCAGGGGCAAGAGACCCAGTACTTC.

The CDR3: CASRSHGGATNEKLFF. The CDR3 DNA follows: TGCGCCAGCCGGTCCCATGGGGGTGCAACTAATGAAAAACTGTTTTTT. The rearrangement links TRBV4-1 to TRBJ1-4, with a possible D match to TRBD1 (5 bases). CDR1 and CDR2 (germline): MGHRA, YSYEKL. The length of the CDR3 is 16 residues. V lost 8 bases to trimming and J lost 0 bases, with 16 bases between them.